This T cell receptor (beta chain) was sequenced in a study of shared clonotypes between healthy human individuals. The overall study: There were three CD4 naive, three CD4 memory, two CD8 naive and one CD8 memory plates per donor. Notes on the study in general: Donor clonotype sharing was expected to depend on sequencing depth.

This clone was counted a few times. The antigen remains undetermined. CD4+ cell separation produced CD45RA+ naive and CD45RA-negative memory subsets. V was trimmed by 5 bases and J by 3 bases, leaving 14 bases between them. In germline, CDR1 is SEHNR, CDR2 FQNEAQ (reference sequence). The CDR3 loop spans 15 amino acids. Profiling relied on immunoSEQ multiplex PCR, and the TCRdb table lists in-frame clones only, not all of them. The data show approximately 740,000 clones, approximately 79% seen once. Sequencing was performed on memory CD4+ T cells sorted from blood. Subset of the sample: CD45RA-negative fraction. The sequence was obtained from a woman aged 25-40 years in good health. This chain links TRBV7-9 with TRBJ2-1; possibly TRBD2 for D (6 bases). The CDR3 spells CASSHDGSYYNEQFF. CDR3 nucleotides: TGTGCCAGCAGCCACGACGGGAGCTACTACAATGAGCAGTTCTTC. The variable domain in full, with the rest retrieved from reference TRBV7-9 and TRBJ2-1, is DTGVSQNPRHKITKRGQNVTFRCDPISEHNRLYWYRQTLGQGPEFLTYFQNEAQLEKSRLLSDRFSAERPKGSFSTLEIQRTEQGDSAMYLCASSHDGSYYNEQFFGPGTRLTVL.